This T cell receptor beta chain was recorded in a study of control samples from healthy donors and cancer patients. TCRdb's table, derived via immunoSEQ multiplex PCR, lists solely in-frame clones and lacks some. The table shows over 80,000 clones, with about 80% occurring only once. Material: blood. This TCR was sampled from a woman in her thirties in good health.

The CDR3 nucleotides are TGCGCCAGCAGCGAGGACAGTCGGGGAAACACCATATATTTT. Its protein product is CASSEDSRGNTIYF. The chain combines TRBV5-1 with TRBJ1-3, with D possibly matching TRBD1 (6 bases). Trimming pared 4 bases from V and 4 bases from J, leaving 12 bases between. There are 14 residues in the CDR3. Germline-derived CDR1 and CDR2 are SGHRS and YFSETQ.